One TCR beta chain is described in this entry. The record originates from a study of cytomegalovirus exposure and HLA in healthy donors. About the research overall: The study placed less than 90% of its approximately 360 genotyped donors in the Caucasian-associated ancestry cluster.

The CDR3 totals 16 residues. J lost 6 bases, V lost 3 bases, and 11 bases had no gene match. Germline values: CDR1 SGHTA, CDR2 FQGNSA. PCR used 60 Vbeta primers and 13 Jbeta primers. Data came from immunoSEQ multiplex PCR; TCRdb stores just in-frame clones and leaves some out. This sample carries some 120,000 clones, 82% of them seen once, and the ten largest clones take around 11%. The sequenced sample consisted of PBMCs. The receptor was isolated from a male donor in good health and CMV-seropositive. This chain joins TRBV7-2 and TRBJ2-3; 8 nucleotides match TRBD2. The CDR3 spells CASSFGAGGLGDTQYF. Written as DNA, the CDR3 is TGTGCCAGCAGCTTTGGCGCGGGGGGCTTGGGGGATACGCAGTATTTT.